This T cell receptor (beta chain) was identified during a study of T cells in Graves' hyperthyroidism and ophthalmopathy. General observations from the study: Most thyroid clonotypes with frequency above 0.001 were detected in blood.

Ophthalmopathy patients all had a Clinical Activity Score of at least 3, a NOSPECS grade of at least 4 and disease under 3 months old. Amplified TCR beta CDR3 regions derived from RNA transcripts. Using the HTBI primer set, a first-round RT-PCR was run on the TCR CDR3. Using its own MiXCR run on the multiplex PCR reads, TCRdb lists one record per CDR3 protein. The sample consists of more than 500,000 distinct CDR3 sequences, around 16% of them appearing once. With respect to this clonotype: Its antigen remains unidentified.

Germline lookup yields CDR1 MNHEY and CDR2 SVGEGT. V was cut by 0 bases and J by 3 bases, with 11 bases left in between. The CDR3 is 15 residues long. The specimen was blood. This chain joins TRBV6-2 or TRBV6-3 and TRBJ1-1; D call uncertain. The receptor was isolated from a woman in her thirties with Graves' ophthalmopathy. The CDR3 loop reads CASSYSGGGDTEAFF. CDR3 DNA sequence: TGTGCCAGCAGTTACTCTGGAGGAGGAGACACTGAAGCTTTCTTT.